These T cell receptor beta chains were read from a single sample in a study of cytomegalovirus exposure and HLA in healthy donors. Sequencing was performed with immunoSEQ multiplex PCR; in TCRdb, only in-frame clones are kept and a portion is missing. Of about 150,000 clones in the sample, just under 75% were seen once. The sample was PBMCs. Receptors were obtained from a woman aged 18-29 years in good health and CMV-seronegative. The CDR3 runs from the conserved cysteine through the conserved F or W.

J gene	V gene	CDR3 protein
TRBJ1-5	TRBV4-1	CASSRQGLSNQPQHF
TRBJ1-2	TRBV7-2	CASSPSRWGVAGYGYTF
TRBJ1-5	TRBV11-2	CASSLVRVGQHF
TRBJ2-2	TRBV10-3	CAISEARGGGPNTGELFF
TRBJ1-1	TRBV6-1	CASSGRTGLNTEAFF
TRBJ2-1	TRBV18	CASSRLADSYNEQFF
TRBJ1-2	TRBV7-9	CASSLDRGRPGYTF
TRBJ2-2	TRBV2	CASSGLAIATGELFF
TRBJ2-3	TRBV18	CASSPQGRAGDTQYF
TRBJ1-1	TRBV14	CASSQLRQGLNTEAFF
TRBJ1-1	TRBV5-1	CASSFTTDRGTEAFF
TRBJ1-6	TRBV28	CASSLRQGVSYNSPLHF
TRBJ2-5	TRBV19	CASSSKQGEETQYF
TRBJ1-1	TRBV27	CASSFRVGGNTEAFF
TRBJ1-4	TRBV9	CASSPGQGAVPNEKLFF
TRBJ1-6	TRBV18	CASSPDEGASDNSPLHF
TRBJ2-3	TRBV7-9	CASSLPTSGISDTQYF
TRBJ1-3	TRBV7-2	CASSPGQGAGGNTIYF
TRBJ1-2	TRBV2	CASSEGQQGIYTF
TRBJ2-1	TRBV5-4	CASSLKAGGGYNEQFF
TRBJ1-2	TRBV5-1	CASSPGQGAYGYTF
TRBJ2-7	TRBV5-6	CASSLTVFRGQYF
TRBJ1-2	TRBV12-5	CASGLGTGFGGYTF
TRBJ1-5	TRBV6-1	CASSALRDRAGQPQHF
TRBJ2-7	TRBV6-1	CASSALDTYYEQYF
TRBJ1-5	TRBV19	CASSIYGNQPQHF
TRBJ1-5	TRBV19	CASRKGSLPNQPQHF
TRBJ2-1	TRBV9	CASSVDLSSYNEQFF
TRBJ1-1	TRBV4-3	CASSRFEGFAEAFF
TRBJ1-5	TRBV12-5	CASGLSGTGISNQPQHF
TRBJ2-2	TRBV7-2	CASSPRGGGELFF
TRBJ2-2	TRBV5-1	CASSLEVATGELFF
TRBJ2-3	TRBV27	CASSSVAGLSTDTQYF
TRBJ1-1	TRBV7-9	CASSSRDREIRNTEAFF
TRBJ2-5	TRBV15	CATRRDTSGEETQYF
TRBJ1-1	TRBV19	CASSVNTEAFF
TRBJ2-5	TRBV9	CASSPPGGGETQYF
TRBJ1-1	TRBV27	CASSSRTKAFF
TRBJ1-2	TRBV7-9	CASSLSQEYGYTF
TRBJ2-2	TRBV6-5	CASRETGVWTGELFF
TRBJ1-2	TRBV9	CASSGRGGNTIYYGYTF
TRBJ2-1	TRBV7-9	CASSLARQGEFF
TRBJ2-3	TRBV5-4	CASSLELAGFDTQYF
TRBJ2-3	TRBV18	CASSPRDRESDTQYF
TRBJ2-3	TRBV30	CAWIVGGADTQYF
TRBJ1-5	TRBV6-6	CASSRTGSNQPQHF
TRBJ2-3	TRBV27	CASSKGQGPDTQYF
TRBJ2-3	TRBV7-9	CSSSLGEADTQYF
TRBJ2-7	TRBV4-2	CASSQASRQGTYEQYF
TRBJ2-7	TRBV2	CASRGQGPEQYF
TRBJ1-1	TRBV27	CASSLRGLNTEAFF
TRBJ2-3	TRBV28	CASSSAGGHTDTQYF
TRBJ1-1	TRBV30	CAWSAWWEENTEAFF
TRBJ1-2	TRBV7-2	CASSSRALYGYTF